This TCR beta chain was recorded in a study of blood T cell repertoires in COVID-19. This CDR3 spans 19 amino acids. The V gene's germline CDR1 is SEHNR and CDR2 FQNEAQ (reference sequence). V lost 5 bases to trimming and J lost 2 bases, with 25 bases between them. Data came from immunoSEQ multiplex PCR; TCRdb stores just in-frame clones and leaves some out. The data show about 270,000 clones, with about 83% seen just once and 5.7% held by the top ten. The chain is built from TRBV7-9 and TRBJ1-5; perhaps TRBD1 as D (6 bases). The sequencing input was peripheral blood. This sequence originates from a man older than 75 with acute or convalescent COVID-19. The DNA for the CDR3 is TGTGCCAGCAGCGGGGGCGAATACCAGGGGATGGAGGGCAATCAGCCCCAGCATTTT. Its translation is CASSGGEYQGMEGNQPQHF.